This T cell receptor beta chain was sequenced during a study of neoadjuvant anti-PD-1 for oral cavity cancer. The method was immunoSEQ multiplex PCR; TCRdb's version includes in-frame clones alone and lacks a portion of them. The table has about 72,000 clones, approximately 84% seen once. V shed 0 bases and J shed 5 bases, with 10 bases lying between them. The CDR3 has 14 amino acids. In germline, CDR1 is SGHTA, CDR2 FQGTGA. The sample's time point: after neoadjuvant nivolumab, at surgical resection. Patients had HPV-negative, locally advanced oral cavity squamous cell carcinoma. The TCR originated in a person between 35 and 79 years old with oral cavity squamous cell carcinoma. The starting material was PBMCs, obtained after nivolumab (anti-PD-1) treatment. This chain links TRBV7-3 with TRBJ2-5; D gene ambiguous. For the CDR3, the DNA is TGTGCCAGCAGCTTAACAGGCCTCGCGGAGACCCAGTACTTC. It specifies CASSLTGLAETQYF. Combining the CDR3 with reference TRBV7-3 and TRBJ2-5 gives the whole variable domain GAGVSQTPSNKVTEKGKYVELRCDPISGHTALYWYRQSLGQGPEFLIYFQGTGAADDSGLPNDRFFAVRPEGSVSTLKIQRTERGDSAVYLCASSLTGLAETQYFGPGTRLLVL.